Below, 30 T cell receptor beta chains from the same sample are listed, as sequenced in a study of blood T cell repertoires in COVID-19. The data were produced by immunoSEQ multiplex PCR, yet TCRdb's version contains in-frame clones alone and is incomplete. The sample gives about 300,000 clones, 80% to 90% of which show up once; roughly 4.5% is in the top ten. Specimen: PBMCs or T cells enriched from blood (not recorded which). Source of these receptors: a man aged 25-45 years who had recovered from COVID-19.

This clone was picked up one time. This sequence joins TRBV20-1 and TRBJ2-7; D is unclear. The CDR3 length is 13 residues. Germline V gives CDR1 DFQATT, CDR2 SNEGSKA (reference sequence). V dropped 3 bases and J dropped 2 bases, with 11 bases sitting between them. CDR3 residues: CSASSRSPYEQYF. The DNA for the CDR3 is TGCAGTGCTAGTTCCAGGTCCCCCTACGAGCAGTACTTC.

This clone was counted only a few times. Here the CDR3 DNA reads TGTGCCAGCACCCTTGGCGGCAGGGGGCTTGGGGGCTACACCTTC. Protein: CASTLGGRGLGGYTF. This chain connects TRBV5-4 to TRBJ1-2; 8 bases line up with TRBD1. Germline lookup yields CDR1 SGHNT and CDR2 YYREEE (reference sequence). V was pared by 6 bases and J by 8 bases, with 15 bases of the junction left unmatched. The CDR3 spans 15 residues.

CDR3 sequence: CASSQLPGGKQPQHF. The CDR3 DNA follows: TGCGCCAGCAGCCAGCTCCCGGGGGGAAAGCAGCCCCAGCATTTT. The chain recombines TRBV4-1 with TRBJ1-5; a weak D match, TRBD1 (5 bases). CDR1 and CDR2 from the germline V gene are MGHRA and YSYEKL. Trimming removed 3 bases at V and 7 bases at J, with 16 bases between. CDR3 size: 15 residues.

The gene calls are TRBV19 and TRBJ1-1; no reliable D call. With 5 bases removed from V and 0 bases from J, the gap between germline ends came to 4 bases. This CDR3 comprises 12 residues. CDR1 is LNHDA, CDR2 SQIVND, per germline (reference sequence). The CDR3 region is CASSRVNTEAFF. DNA for the CDR3: TGTGCCAGTAGTCGGGTGAACACTGAAGCTTTCTTT.

V is TRBV10-3 and J is TRBJ2-7; possible D gene TRBD2, 6 bases. V lost 8 bases, J lost 5 bases, and 10 bases lay in between. Germline V gene sequence: CDR1 ENHRY, CDR2 SYGVKD. The CDR3 has 11 amino acids. The CDR3 DNA reads as TGTGCCATCGGAGGGCGAGACGAGCAGTACTTC. It yields the protein CAIGGRDEQYF.

A note on this clone: The sample holds other DNA sequences that translate to the same CDR3. J is TRBJ1-5 and V is TRBV10-3; tentative D call: TRBD1 (5 bases). Trimming pared 6 bases from V and 0 bases from J, leaving 6 bases between. The CDR3 totals 13 residues. Germline V lookup: CDR1 ENHRY, CDR2 SYGVKD. In nucleotides, the CDR3 is TGTGCCATCAGAGACAGTAGCAATCAGCCCCAGCATTTT. It is translated as CAIRDSSNQPQHF.

J is TRBJ2-7 and V is TRBV6-5; 9 bases line up with TRBD1. The CDR3 sequence is 16 residues long. After removal of 2 bases from V and 5 bases from J, the junction contained 10 bases not matched to a gene. CDR1 and CDR2 (germline): MNHEY, SVGAGI. The CDR3 sequence is CASSYIFRQGGNEQYF. CDR3 in DNA: TGTGCCAGCAGTTACATTTTTAGACAGGGGGGGAACGAGCAGTACTTC.

V and J are TRBV2 and TRBJ2-5; 8 bases are shared with TRBD2. Germline assignment: CDR1 SNHLY and CDR2 FYNNEI. Trimming removed 9 bases from V and 0 bases from J; junction bases left unmatched: 3. This CDR3 has 13 residues. In DNA form, the CDR3 reads TGTGCCAGGGGGGGACTAGACCAAGAGACCCAGTACTTC. Protein sequence: CARGGLDQETQYF.

The CDR3 DNA follows: TGCGCCAGCAGCTTCACAGGGCGGGAAGAGACCCAGTACTTC. Translation gives CASSFTGREETQYF. V is TRBV5-1 and J is TRBJ2-5, with D perhaps TRBD1 (6 bases). The V gene's germline CDR1 is SGHRS and CDR2 YFSETQ. Trimming took off 2 bases at V and 3 bases at J, with 11 bases between the two ends. The CDR3 spans 14 residues. The whole variable domain, filled in from reference TRBV5-1 and TRBJ2-5, reads KAGVTQTPRYLIKTRGQQVTLSCSPISGHRSVSWYQQTPGQGLQFLFEYFSETQRNKGNFPGRFSGRQFSNSRSEMNVSTLELGDSALYLCASSFTGREETQYFGPGTRLLVL.

In its sample, this clone was seen once. V is TRBV30 and J is TRBJ2-7, with TRBD1 as a possible D gene (7 bases). This CDR3 has 13 amino acids. CDR1 GTSNPN and CDR2 SVGIG come from the germline V gene (reference sequence). V was clipped by 8 bases and J by 2 bases, with 16 bases between them. As DNA, the CDR3 is TGTGCCCGAAGGGGGCGGGACACCTACGAGCAGTACTTC. It translates to CARRGRDTYEQYF.

The chain uses TRBV5-4 and TRBJ2-2, with a possible D match to TRBD2 (5 bases). V was trimmed by 2 bases and J by 0 bases, leaving 11 bases between them. The germline V gene has CDR1 SGHNT and CDR2 YYREEE (reference sequence). CDR3 length equals 16 residues. The chain's CDR3 is CASSLRAGANTGELFF. DNA for the CDR3: TGTGCCAGCAGCTTACGGGCGGGCGCGAACACCGGGGAGCTGTTTTTT.

The V and J genes are TRBV6-5 and TRBJ2-1; possibly TRBD2 for D (6 bases). This CDR3 spans 15 amino acids. V dropped 5 bases and J dropped 0 bases, with 11 bases sitting between them. The germline gives CDR1 MNHEY, CDR2 SVGAGI. This chain's CDR3 is CASSPLASSYNEQFF. The CDR3 DNA sequence: TGTGCCAGCAGTCCACTAGCTAGCTCCTACAATGAGCAGTTCTTC.

The rearrangement uses TRBV7-2 and TRBJ1-6; tentatively, D is TRBD1 (6 bases). This CDR3 comprises 15 residues. Trimming cost V 1 base and J 9 bases, with 13 bases left between them. Germline lookup yields CDR1 SGHTA and CDR2 FQGNSA. The CDR3 reads CASSLDPGHGSPLHF. In DNA, the CDR3 is TGTGCCAGCAGCTTAGATCCGGGACACGGTTCACCCCTCCACTTT.

The chain is built from TRBV27 and TRBJ2-3; possible D gene TRBD2, 5 bases. V shed 8 bases and J shed 6 bases, with 24 bases lying between them. CDR1 is MNHEY and CDR2 is SMNVEV in the germline V gene (reference sequence). The CDR3 sequence is 16 residues long. As DNA, the CDR3 is TGTGCCAGCGGATCACTCAGCGTCGTCCGAGGGGATACGCAGTATTTT. This translates into CASGSLSVVRGDTQYF.

The chain joins TRBV19 to TRBJ2-1, with 12 bases aligning to TRBD2. The CDR3 loop spans 16 amino acids. The germline gives CDR1 LNHDA, CDR2 SQIVND (reference sequence). The V gene end was trimmed by 6 bases and the J gene end by 7 bases; junction bases not matched to a gene: 10. CDR3 protein: CASSIGLAGLRNEQFF. CDR3 in DNA: TGTGCCAGTAGCATCGGACTAGCGGGGCTACGTAATGAGCAGTTCTTC. Looking up the rest from reference TRBV19 and TRBJ2-1 gives the full variable domain: DGGITQSPKYLFRKEGQNVTLSCEQNLNHDAMYWYRQDPGQGLRLIYYSQIVNDFQKGDIAEGYSVSREKKESFPLTVTSAQKNPTAFYLCASSIGLAGLRNEQFFGPGTRLTVL.

Comments on this clone: The DNA is omitted, as the CDR3 cannot be located on it reliably, and the CDR3 follows TCRdb's listing. This chain uses TRBV27 with TRBJ1-5. The germline gives CDR1 MNHEY, CDR2 SMNVEV (reference sequence). The CDR3 totals 18 residues, both ends included. CDR3: CASSSSAPARYSNQPQHF.

The chain combines TRBV7-9 with TRBJ1-4, with TRBD1 as a possible D gene (6 bases). The CDR3 sequence is 18 residues long. The V end was cut by 1 base, the J end by 0 bases, with 15 bases between. Germline lookup yields CDR1 SEHNR and CDR2 FQNEAQ (reference sequence). CDR3: CASSLGWTASSTNEKLFF. For the CDR3, the DNA is TGTGCCAGCAGCTTAGGATGGACAGCCTCTTCAACTAATGAAAAACTGTTTTTT.

This rearrangement joins TRBV19 to TRBJ2-7; TRBD1 matches at 8 bases. This CDR3 is 13 amino acids long. Trimming removed 4 bases from V and 2 bases from J; junction bases left unmatched: 1. Germline V lookup: CDR1 LNHDA, CDR2 SQIVND (reference sequence). The CDR3 bases are TGTGCCAGTAGTAAACAGGGGGCCTACGAGCAGTACTTC. As protein: CASSKQGAYEQYF.

The chain is built from TRBV7-9 and TRBJ2-5, with 7 bases aligning to TRBD2. V lost 4 bases and J lost 7; bases outside the gene matches: 12. This CDR3 is built from 15 residues. Germline V CDR1 and CDR2: SEHNR, FQNEAQ (reference sequence). The CDR3 DNA reads as TGTGCCAGCAGCTCGCGGGACTACCAGGGAGGGACCCAGTACTTC. It codes for CASSSRDYQGGTQYF.

This clone has just a few counts. The rearrangement joins TRBV7-9 to TRBJ2-7; TRBD1 matches at 8 bases. Germline-derived CDR1 and CDR2 are SEHNR and FQNEAQ (reference sequence). V dropped 2 bases and J dropped 4; count of bases not matched to a gene: 4. This CDR3 is 14 amino acids long. The CDR3 region has the DNA TGTGCCAGCAGCTTATCCCAGGGGGCTTACGAGCAGTACTTC. Protein product: CASSLSQGAYEQYF.

The rearrangement uses TRBV5-1 and TRBJ2-1; a weak D match, TRBD1 (5 bases). Between the trimmed V and J ends, which lost 4 bases and 9 bases, there was a span of 14 bases. Germline lookup yields CDR1 SGHRS and CDR2 YFSETQ. The CDR3 totals 13 residues. The CDR3 loop reads CASSLNDRGEQFF. The DNA for the CDR3 is TGCGCCAGCAGCCTAAATGACAGAGGTGAGCAGTTCTTC.

The chain links TRBV27 to TRBJ1-2; TRBD1 matches at 7 bases. The CDR3 extends over 16 amino acids. The ends lost 8 bases at V and 5 bases at J; junction bases unmatched: 17. Looked up from germline, CDR1 is MNHEY and CDR2 is SMNVEV (reference sequence). The CDR3 coding sequence is TGTGCCAGCTTTCAACCCGGACAGGCAAAAAAATATGGCTACACCTTC. Its protein product is CASFQPGQAKKYGYTF.

The DNA for the CDR3 is TGCGCCAGCAGCCAAGATGGACTAGCGGGGGGGCGAAGCACAGATACGCAGTATTTT. Translated, it gives CASSQDGLAGGRSTDTQYF. The V gene is TRBV4-1, the J gene TRBJ2-3; TRBD2 agrees at 15 bases. Germline lookup yields CDR1 MGHRA and CDR2 YSYEKL. The CDR3 has 19 amino acids. Losses at the gene ends were 0 bases for V and 0 bases for J; bases not matched to a gene: 4.

V gene TRBV7-6 combines with J gene TRBJ1-6; D gene unclear. The CDR3 consists of 16 residues. V lost 2 bases and J 0 bases, leaving 8 bases between the germline ends. Germline CDR1 reads SGHVS; CDR2 reads FNYEAQ. This chain's CDR3 is CASSLISGSYNSPLHF. The CDR3 nucleotides are TGTGCCAGCAGCTTAATATCGGGCTCCTATAATTCACCCCTCCACTTT.

The chain links TRBV11-2 to TRBJ1-3; the D is unclear. V was pared by 5 bases and J by 0 bases, with 11 bases between. CDR3 length equals 15 residues. Germline lookup yields CDR1 SGHAT and CDR2 FQNNGV. CDR3 region: CASSLRFTSGNTIYF. CDR3 DNA: TGTGCCAGCAGCCTACGATTCACCTCTGGAAACACCATATATTTT.

The table lists this clone with a few counts. The J gene is TRBJ1-1, the V gene TRBV6-5, with TRBD1 matching over 9 bases. The J segment lost 5 bases and the V segment lost 8 bases, leaving 12 bases of the junction unmatched. The CDR3 length is 15 residues. CDR1 and CDR2 from the germline V gene are MNHEY and SVGAGI. The CDR3 loop reads CASGGDRVGETEAFF. In DNA form, the CDR3 reads TGTGCCAGCGGGGGGGACAGGGTAGGCGAGACTGAAGCTTTCTTT.

The CDR3 DNA follows: TGCGCCAGCAGCTTGGAAACGACTAGGATGGGAGCAGATACGCAGTATTTT. Residues: CASSLETTRMGADTQYF. The V and J genes are TRBV5-1 and TRBJ2-3, with D possibly matching TRBD2 (6 bases). The CDR3 consists of 17 residues. CDR1 and CDR2 (germline): SGHRS, YFSETQ. The germline V and J ends were trimmed by 0 bases and 4 bases, with 18 bases remaining between them. The entire variable domain, with the rest obtained from reference TRBV5-1 and TRBJ2-3, is as follows: KAGVTQTPRYLIKTRGQQVTLSCSPISGHRSVSWYQQTPGQGLQFLFEYFSETQRNKGNFPGRFSGRQFSNSRSEMNVSTLELGDSALYLCASSLETTRMGADTQYFGPGTRLTVL.

This chain joins TRBV28 and TRBJ1-6, with a possible D match to TRBD1 (6 bases). With 6 bases removed from V and 5 bases from J, the gap between germline ends came to 17 bases. Germline V CDR1 and CDR2: MDHEN, SYDVKM. The CDR3 sequence is 16 residues long. CDR3 region: CASRAKGQGHNSPLHF. The CDR3 coding sequence is TGTGCCAGCAGGGCCAAGGGACAAGGACATAATTCACCCCTCCACTTT.

This chain connects TRBV27 to TRBJ2-1, with 9 bases identical to TRBD1. The germline V gene has CDR1 MNHEY and CDR2 SMNVEV (reference sequence). This CDR3 spans 16 amino acids. V lost 2 bases to trimming and J lost 2 bases; unmatched junction nucleotides: 4. The CDR3 DNA reads as TGTGCCAGCAGTTTACCCGGACAGGGGCCCTACAATGAGCAGTTCTTC. Encoded protein: CASSLPGQGPYNEQFF.

V gene TRBV18 combines with J gene TRBJ2-7; the match to TRBD1 covers 8 bases. From germline, CDR1 is KGHSH and CDR2 LQKENI. The CDR3 sequence is 13 residues long. With 4 bases clipped from V and 5 bases from J, the junction kept 4 bases outside the gene matches. The CDR3 DNA is TGTGCCAGCTCACAGGGACAGGTCGACGAGCAGTACTTC. Protein sequence: CASSQGQVDEQYF.